This T cell receptor beta chain originates from a study of shared clonotypes between healthy human individuals. The overall study: CD4 naive cells filled three plates per donor, CD4 memory three, CD8 naive two and CD8 memory one. Study outcomes and limitations: Some naive CD4 clonotypes, around 5%, turned up in common across several donors. Clonotype sharing among the donors was expected to vary with sequencing depth.

Deletions cut 4 bases from V and 11 bases from J, with 15 bases between. In germline, CDR1 is SGHDT, CDR2 YYEEEE. The CDR3 is 13 residues long. Details on this clone: Its specificity is unknown.

All donors were Caucasian adults living in Nashville, Tennessee. Sequencing used immunoSEQ multiplex PCR; TCRdb keeps in-frame clones, though not all of them. This table holds over 1.5 million clones, approximately 98% found once. Source material: naive CD4+ T cells sorted from blood. Subset reported: CD45RA+ positively selected. The chain couples TRBV5-6 to TRBJ1-4; D not resolved. The origin of this receptor is a young man in good health. The CDR3 sequence: CASSPLDGRKLFF. Here the CDR3 DNA reads TGTGCCAGCAGCCCTCTAGACGGGCGCAAACTGTTTTTT. Supplemented by reference TRBV5-6 and TRBJ1-4, the full variable domain reads DAGVTQSPTHLIKTRGQQVTLRCSPKSGHDTVSWYQQALGQGPQFIFQYYEEEERQRGNFPDRFSGHQFPNYSSELNVNALLLGDSALYLCASSPLDGRKLFFGSGTQLSVL.